The 18 T cell receptor beta chains listed next were all sequenced from one sample in a study of shared clonotypes between healthy human individuals. The repertoire was sequenced with immunoSEQ multiplex PCR; TCRdb's copy has only in-frame clones and lacks some. This sample has roughly 2.2 million clones, with more than 85% found just once. The sample comprised naive CD4+ T cells from PBMCs. Subset here: CD45RA+ positively selected. These TCRs come from a man between 18 and 29 years old in good health. Some clones in this sample may be carry-over from other donors' samples.

V usage is TRBV7-9 and J usage is TRBJ2-3; D is perhaps TRBD2 (5 bases). The CDR3 contains 14 residues. V was shortened by 3 bases and J by 6 bases, with 13 bases between the two germline ends. CDR1 is SEHNR, CDR2 FQNEAQ, per germline (reference sequence). CDR3 DNA: TGTGCCAGCAGCTTCCGGGCTAGCAGGGATACGCAGTATTTT. This gives the protein CASSFRASRDTQYF.

This rearrangement joins TRBV18 to TRBJ2-7, with no clear D. The germline CDR1 and CDR2 sequences are KGHSH and LQKENI. CDR3 size: 12 residues. The germline V and J ends were trimmed by 3 bases and 5 bases, with 8 bases remaining between them. The CDR3 nucleotides read TGTGCCAGCTCACCCCGGGCCAACGAGCAGTACTTC. Translated: CASSPRANEQYF.

The genes are TRBV7-3 and TRBJ2-7; 12 positions agree with TRBD1. Germline V CDR1 and CDR2: SGHTA, FQGTGA. J gave up 4 bases and V 4 bases, and 8 bases lay outside the gene matches. The CDR3 spans 16 residues. CDR3 loop: CASSSRDRGPRYEQYF. The CDR3 DNA sequence: TGTGCCAGCAGCTCCAGGGACAGGGGGCCCAGGTACGAGCAGTACTTC.

The chain joins TRBV7-3 to TRBJ1-3, with D unclear. CDR3 length: 15 amino acids. The germline CDR1 and CDR2 sequences are SGHTA and FQGTGA. V lost 0 bases and J lost 4, with 10 bases in between. DNA of the CDR3: TGTGCCAGCAGCTTAACAGGGTTTTCGGGAAACACCATATATTTT. Translating gives CASSLTGFSGNTIYF.

The J gene is TRBJ2-1, the V gene TRBV28; 7 bases fit TRBD1. Germline assignment: CDR1 MDHEN and CDR2 SYDVKM. The CDR3 spans 16 residues. The V gene end was trimmed by 5 bases and the J gene end by 2 bases; junction bases not matched to a gene: 9. CDR3 coding DNA: TGTGCCAGCAGTAACCCGGGACAGCATACCTACAATGAGCAGTTCTTC. This sequence encodes CASSNPGQHTYNEQFF. Full variable domain (remainder filled in from reference TRBV28 and TRBJ2-1): DVKVTQSSRYLVKRTGEKVFLECVQDMDHENMFWYRQDPGLGLRLIYFSYDVKMKEKGDIPEGYSVSREKKERFSLILESASTNQTSMYLCASSNPGQHTYNEQFFGPGTRLTVL.

V and J are TRBV6-1 and TRBJ1-6; D is unclear. The CDR3 is 12 amino acids. Germline CDR1 MNHNS, CDR2 SASEGT. Trimming took off 4 bases at V and 9 bases at J, with 7 bases between the two ends. The CDR3 region is CASSAALSPLHF. CDR3 nucleotides: TGTGCCAGCAGTGCCGCCCTTTCACCCCTCCACTTT.

The chain carries TRBV7-2 and TRBJ2-5, with 12 bases lining up with TRBD2. The CDR3 totals 18 residues. From germline, CDR1 is SGHTA and CDR2 FQGNSA. Losses at the gene ends were 1 base for V and 5 bases for J; bases not matched to a gene: 11. The CDR3 here is CASSLVFKLAGGGETQYF. The CDR3, as DNA: TGTGCCAGCAGCTTAGTTTTTAAGCTAGCGGGAGGGGGCGAGACCCAGTACTTC. The full variable domain, with the rest looked up from reference TRBV7-2 and TRBJ2-5, is GAGVSQSPSNKVTEKGKDVELRCDPISGHTALYWYRQSLGQGLEFLIYFQGNSAPDKSGLPSDRFSAERTGGSVSTLTIQRTQQEDSAVYLCASSLVFKLAGGGETQYFGPGTRLLVL.

Here the CDR3 DNA reads TGTGCCAGCAGCTTAGCGGCAGGAAGACCCCCTTCCTACGAGCAGTACTTC. It codes for CASSLAAGRPPSYEQYF. This rearrangement joins TRBV7-8 to TRBJ2-7; no definite D call. From germline, CDR1 is SGHVS and CDR2 FQNEAQ. Deletions cut 0 bases from V and 1 base from J, with 16 bases between. The CDR3 extends over 17 amino acids.

This rearrangement joins TRBV18 to TRBJ2-7; TRBD1 matches at 7 bases. V shed 3 bases and J 2 bases; nucleotides not matched to a gene: 10. Germline V gene data show CDR1 as KGHSH and CDR2 as LQKENI. CDR3 length equals 16 residues. CDR3 bases: TGTGCCAGCTCACCCCAACCCGACAGGGCCACCTACGAGCAGTACTTC. It codes for CASSPQPDRATYEQYF.

In this sample, this clone turned up once. The rearrangement joins TRBV19 to TRBJ2-3; tentatively, D is TRBD1 (6 bases). Germline lookup yields CDR1 LNHDA and CDR2 SQIVND (reference sequence). The CDR3 runs 14 residues. Trimming took off 5 bases at V and 0 bases at J, with 9 bases between the two ends. In DNA form, the CDR3 reads TGTGCCAGTAGTGTTACAGGGAGCACAGATACGCAGTATTTT. It specifies CASSVTGSTDTQYF.

V usage is TRBV19 and J usage is TRBJ1-1; D unresolved. V lost 3 bases and J 7 bases, leaving 6 bases between the germline ends. The CDR3 is 11 amino acids. The germline CDR1 and CDR2 sequences are LNHDA and SQIVND (reference sequence). This CDR3 is CASSISDEAFF. CDR3 nucleotides: TGTGCCAGTAGTATCAGTGATGAAGCTTTCTTT.

V and J are TRBV28 and TRBJ2-3; 7 nucleotides match TRBD1. Trimming took 5 bases from V and 1 from J; bases not matched to a gene: 6. The CDR3 sequence is 15 residues long. Germline loops: CDR1 MDHEN, CDR2 SYDVKM. As DNA, the CDR3 is TGTGCCAGCAGTGGGGCCGGACAGGGCACAGATACGCAGTATTTT. Encoded protein: CASSGAGQGTDTQYF.

The CDR3 sequence is CAWGVDEQYF. CDR3 nucleotides: TGTGCCTGGGGCGTGGACGAGCAGTACTTC. The chain links TRBV30 to TRBJ2-7; no reliable D call. Germline V lookup: CDR1 GTSNPN, CDR2 SVGIG (reference sequence). Trimming removed 5 bases at V and 5 bases at J, with 7 bases between. The CDR3 contains 10 residues.

V gene TRBV7-7 combines with J gene TRBJ2-3, with 8 nucleotides matching TRBD1. V dropped 5 bases and J dropped 2; count of bases not matched to a gene: 3. Germline-derived CDR1 and CDR2 are SSHAT and FNYEAQ (reference sequence). CDR3 length: 14 residues. CDR3 residues: CASSTGQVTDTQYF. The CDR3 DNA follows: TGTGCCAGCAGCACGGGACAGGTCACAGATACGCAGTATTTT.

With regard to this clone: Within the sample, other DNA sequences also encode this same CDR3. V and J are TRBV5-4 and TRBJ2-3; D unresolved. The CDR3 extends over 11 amino acids. V dropped 5 bases and J dropped 5 bases, with 6 bases sitting between them. The germline gives CDR1 SGHNT, CDR2 YYREEE (reference sequence). This CDR3 is CASREGDTQYF. CDR3 bases: TGTGCCAGCAGGGAAGGAGATACGCAGTATTTT.

The rearrangement links TRBV2 to TRBJ1-4, with 8 bases matching TRBD1. Germline CDR1 and CDR2: SNHLY and FYNNEI. Trimming at V came to 4 bases and at J to 8 bases, leaving 6 bases not matched to a gene. CDR3 size: 14 residues. CDR3 sequence reads: CASSADRVNEKLFF. Here the CDR3 DNA reads TGTGCCAGCAGTGCGGACAGGGTTAACGAAAAACTGTTTTTT. The variable domain in full, completed from reference TRBV2 and TRBJ1-4, reads EPEVTQTPSHQVTQMGQEVILRCVPISNHLYFYWYRQILGQKVEFLVSFYNNEISEKSEIFDDQFSVERPDGSNFTLKIRSTKLEDSAMYFCASSADRVNEKLFFGSGTQLSVL.

Remarks on this clone: The same CDR3 also results from other DNA sequences found in this sample. J is TRBJ2-5 and V is TRBV18; 11 bases fit TRBD1. Trimming at V came to 3 bases and at J to 3 bases, leaving 3 bases not matched to a gene. CDR1 is KGHSH, CDR2 LQKENI, per germline. The CDR3 contains 15 residues. The CDR3 region has the DNA TGTGCCAGCTCACCGGGGACAGGGGGGGAAGAGACCCAGTACTTC. Translation gives CASSPGTGGEETQYF. Looking up the rest from reference TRBV18 and TRBJ2-5 gives the full variable domain: NAGVMQNPRHLVRRRGQEARLRCSPMKGHSHVYWYRQLPEEGLKFMVYLQKENIIDESGMPKERFSAEFPKEGPSILRIQQVVRGDSAAYFCASSPGTGGEETQYFGPGTRLLVL.

The chain links TRBV5-1 to TRBJ2-3; 8 nucleotides line up with TRBD2. The junction had 15 bases not matched to a gene; V was cut back by 4 bases and J by 5 bases. This CDR3 contains 17 residues. Germline loops: CDR1 SGHRS, CDR2 YFSETQ. CDR3 DNA: TGCGCCAGCAGCCCCAACCTGGGCGGGAGGAGGGTAGATACGCAGTATTTT. Its translation is CASSPNLGGRRVDTQYF.